The rows below give T cell receptor beta chains drawn from one sample of a study of blood T cell repertoires in COVID-19. Libraries were prepared by immunoSEQ multiplex PCR; TCRdb keeps only in-frame clonotypes and omits some of them. The data contain some 60,000 clones, 85% of them singletons. Sequenced sample: peripheral blood. The receptors come from a human donor in a cohort sampled during active COVID-19. Both conserved end residues are part of each CDR3. Fields, in order: clone size, J gene, V gene, D gene, CDR3 length, CDR3 DNA, CDR3 protein. The D gene is left open where the match is weak. The listing skips clone size in some rows; elsewhere it reads once, few, many or a size class.

clone size: .; J gene: TRBJ2-3; V gene: TRBV6-5; D gene: TRBD1; CDR3 length: 15; CDR3 DNA: TGTGCCAGCGTTCGGGACAGGGGGCTCGCAGATACGCAGTATTTT; CDR3 protein: CASVRDRGLADTQYF
clone size: .; J gene: TRBJ1-2; V gene: TRBV15; D gene: .; CDR3 length: 14; CDR3 DNA: TGTGCCACCAGCAGAGATCTGGGGGCGAGAGGCTACACCTTC; CDR3 protein: CATSRDLGARGYTF
clone size: .; J gene: TRBJ2-3; V gene: TRBV7-2; D gene: .; CDR3 length: 13; CDR3 DNA: TGTGCCAGCAGCTCGTCCCGGGATTGGGCGCAGTATTTT; CDR3 protein: CASSSSRDWAQYF
clone size: once; J gene: TRBJ2-1; V gene: TRBV19; D gene: .; CDR3 length: 14; CDR3 DNA: TGTGCCAGTAGTATAAGCGGACGCGACAATGAGCAGTTCTTC; CDR3 protein: CASSISGRDNEQFF
clone size: .; J gene: TRBJ2-5; V gene: TRBV2; D gene: TRBD1; CDR3 length: 15; CDR3 DNA: TGTGCCAGCTCCGGGACAGGGTTAAGGCAAGAGACCCAGTACTTC; CDR3 protein: CASSGTGLRQETQYF
clone size: .; J gene: TRBJ2-5; V gene: TRBV7-2; D gene: TRBD2; CDR3 length: 15; CDR3 DNA: TGTGCCAGCAACCTAGCGGGGGGGCGGACAGAGACCCAGTACTTC; CDR3 protein: CASNLAGGRTETQYF
clone size: .; J gene: TRBJ1-2; V gene: TRBV18; D gene: TRBD1; CDR3 length: 16; CDR3 DNA: TGTGCCAGCTCACCAGGTACAGGGGAATCTAACTATGGCTACACCTTC; CDR3 protein: CASSPGTGESNYGYTF
clone size: few; J gene: TRBJ2-7; V gene: TRBV5-1; D gene: .; CDR3 length: 14; CDR3 DNA: TGCGCCAGCAGCCTCGGGCCAGAGGGCTACGAGCAGTACTTC; CDR3 protein: CASSLGPEGYEQYF
clone size: .; J gene: TRBJ1-4; V gene: TRBV6-5; D gene: .; CDR3 length: 16; CDR3 DNA: TGTGCCAGCAGTTACTCCGCCGTAACGGGTGGGGAAAAACTGTTTTTT; CDR3 protein: CASSYSAVTGGEKLFF
clone size: .; J gene: TRBJ2-3; V gene: TRBV24-1; D gene: TRBD2; CDR3 length: 18; CDR3 DNA: TGTGCCACCAGTGGCCGGGAAGGGCGGGGGGCCGACACAGATACGCAGTATTTT; CDR3 protein: CATSGREGRGADTDTQYF
clone size: .; J gene: TRBJ1-6; V gene: TRBV28; D gene: .; CDR3 length: 15; CDR3 DNA: TGTGCCAGCCGAGGTAGTACTAACCGGAGGGGACCCCTCCACTTT; CDR3 protein: CASRGSTNRRGPLHF
clone size: .; J gene: TRBJ2-7; V gene: TRBV18; D gene: .; CDR3 length: 16; CDR3 DNA: TGTGCCAGCTCACCACACGTCCGAGACATCTCCTACGAGCAGTACTTC; CDR3 protein: CASSPHVRDISYEQYF
clone size: .; J gene: TRBJ1-2; V gene: TRBV19; D gene: .; CDR3 length: 13; CDR3 DNA: TGTGCCAGTAGTTTGGGCAGGGAATATGGCTACACCTTC; CDR3 protein: CASSLGREYGYTF
clone size: .; J gene: TRBJ2-5; V gene: TRBV5-1; D gene: TRBD2; CDR3 length: 15; CDR3 DNA: TGCGCCAGCAGCTACACTAGCGGGGGGCGCGAGACCCAGTACTTC; CDR3 protein: CASSYTSGGRETQYF
clone size: .; J gene: TRBJ2-5; V gene: TRBV7-2; D gene: TRBD1; CDR3 length: 14; CDR3 DNA: TGTGCCAGCAGCACAGACAGGGGGGGGGAGACCCAGTACTTC; CDR3 protein: CASSTDRGGETQYF
clone size: .; J gene: TRBJ1-2; V gene: TRBV30; D gene: TRBD1; CDR3 length: 14; CDR3 DNA: TGTGCCTGGGCCCGGACAGGGCAGGGCTATGGCTACACCTTC; CDR3 protein: CAWARTGQGYGYTF
clone size: few; J gene: TRBJ2-1; V gene: TRBV3-1/TRBV3-2; D gene: TRBD2; CDR3 length: 18; CDR3 DNA: TGTGCCAGCAGCCAAGGACTAGCGGGGGGCCACTCCTACAATGAGCAGTTCTTC; CDR3 protein: CASSQGLAGGHSYNEQFF
clone size: .; J gene: TRBJ1-6; V gene: TRBV4-3; D gene: TRBD1; CDR3 length: 16; CDR3 DNA: TGCGCCAGCAGCCAGCTCCCGGGACAGGGCAATTCACCCCTCCACTTT; CDR3 protein: CASSQLPGQGNSPLHF
clone size: .; J gene: TRBJ1-1; V gene: TRBV4-3; D gene: .; CDR3 length: 15; CDR3 DNA: TGCGCCAGCAGCCAAGATCAGGGAGGGTACACTGAAGCTTTCTTT; CDR3 protein: CASSQDQGGYTEAFF
clone size: .; J gene: TRBJ1-2; V gene: TRBV5-1; D gene: .; CDR3 length: 12; CDR3 DNA: TGCGCCAGCAGCTTAACTGAGTATGGCTACACCTTC; CDR3 protein: CASSLTEYGYTF
clone size: .; J gene: TRBJ2-1; V gene: TRBV7-6; D gene: .; CDR3 length: 17; CDR3 DNA: TGTGCCAGCAGCTGGAGGAGTTTGAGGGGGGGCTACAATGAGCAGTTCTTC; CDR3 protein: CASSWRSLRGGYNEQFF
clone size: .; J gene: TRBJ1-5; V gene: TRBV12-3/TRBV12-4; D gene: .; CDR3 length: 13; CDR3 DNA: TGTGCCAGCAGTTTAAATGAGGGTCAGCCCCAGCATTTT; CDR3 protein: CASSLNEGQPQHF
clone size: .; J gene: TRBJ2-4; V gene: TRBV12-2; D gene: .; CDR3 length: 18; CDR3 DNA: TGTGCAAGTCGCTTAGTCCCAGCGGGGGAGCTAGCCAAAAACATTCAGTACTTC; CDR3 protein: CASRLVPAGELAKNIQYF
clone size: .; J gene: TRBJ2-7; V gene: TRBV21-1; D gene: .; CDR3 length: 16; CDR3 DNA: TGTGCCAGCAGCAAAGCATCGGACAGGGAGTCCTACGAGCAGTACTTC; CDR3 protein: CASSKASDRESYEQYF
clone size: .; J gene: TRBJ1-1; V gene: TRBV18; D gene: .; CDR3 length: 16; CDR3 DNA: TGTGCCAGCTCACCGAAGGCGGGGGGTCGGAACACTGAAGCTTTCTTT; CDR3 protein: CASSPKAGGRNTEAFF
clone size: .; J gene: TRBJ1-2; V gene: TRBV10-3; D gene: .; CDR3 length: 14; CDR3 DNA: TGTGCCATCAGTGACCAGACAGGCAGCTATGGCTACACCTTC; CDR3 protein: CAISDQTGSYGYTF
clone size: .; J gene: TRBJ2-7; V gene: TRBV3-1/TRBV3-2; D gene: TRBD2; CDR3 length: 15; CDR3 DNA: TGTGCCAGCAGCCGGGGGACTAGTAGTTTCGACGAGCAGTACTTC; CDR3 protein: CASSRGTSSFDEQYF
clone size: .; J gene: TRBJ1-2; V gene: TRBV30; D gene: .; CDR3 length: 11; CDR3 DNA: TGTGCCTGGAGTAGGGGATTTGGCTACACCTTC; CDR3 protein: CAWSRGFGYTF
clone size: few; J gene: TRBJ2-3; V gene: TRBV3-1/TRBV3-2; D gene: .; CDR3 length: 15; CDR3 DNA: TGTGCCAGCAGCTCAGGGGCTAGGTACACAGATACGCAGTATTTT; CDR3 protein: CASSSGARYTDTQYF
clone size: .; J gene: TRBJ2-7; V gene: TRBV6-6; D gene: TRBD1; CDR3 length: 16; CDR3 DNA: TGTGCCAGCAGGGGGGACAGGGGGCAGGGATCCTACGAGCAGTACTTC; CDR3 protein: CASRGDRGQGSYEQYF
clone size: .; J gene: TRBJ2-1; V gene: TRBV9; D gene: TRBD2; CDR3 length: 15; CDR3 DNA: TGTGCCAGCAGCCCTCGACTAGCGGCCTACAATGAGCAGTTCTTC; CDR3 protein: CASSPRLAAYNEQFF
clone size: .; J gene: TRBJ1-1; V gene: TRBV6-1; D gene: .; CDR3 length: 17; CDR3 DNA: TGTGCCAGCAGTGAAGCAGCCGGGACTTTATTGAACACTGAAGCTTTCTTT; CDR3 protein: CASSEAAGTLLNTEAFF